These T cell receptor beta chains were read from a single sample in a study of beta chain features in type 1 diabetes. Only in-frame clones appear in the TCRdb table, and some are missing; sequencing was by immunoSEQ multiplex PCR. The sample carries some 150,000 clones, about a tenth recorded once. Sequencing used central memory CD4+ T cells from blood. All receptors come from a man aged 18-30 years in good health. Each CDR3 is given with its conserved first and last residue. The D gene is left open where the match is weak. Only part of the rows carry a size: once, few, many, or a class if the clone is expanded.

cdr3_nt cdr3_aa j_call d_call cdr3_length v_call clone_size
TGTGCCATCAGTGACAGGGGCGACTATGGCTACACCTTC CAISDRGDYGYTF TRBJ1-2 NA 13 TRBV10-3 NA
TGTGCCAGCAGCGGCCCCGGGACTACGTACCAAGAGACCCAGTACTTC CASSGPGTTYQETQYF TRBJ2-5 TRBD2 16 TRBV9 NA
TGCAGCCACCAGGACGGAGGGGACGAGCAGTACTTC CSHQDGGDEQYF TRBJ2-7 NA 12 TRBV29-1 NA
TGTGCCAGCAGCTCCCCGGGGGGGCCAGGGGTACAAGAGACCCAGTACTTC CASSSPGGPGVQETQYF TRBJ2-5 TRBD2 17 TRBV7-2 NA
TGTGCCAGCAGTTACGAGGGCAATGAGCAGTTCTTC CASSYEGNEQFF TRBJ2-1 NA 12 TRBV6-6 NA
TGTGCCAGTAGTAGTGCTAGCTGGATCGGGGAGCTGTTTTTT CASSSASWIGELFF TRBJ2-2 NA 14 TRBV19 few
TGTGCCTGGAGTGCCCCTAACTCCTACAATGAGCAGTTCTTC CAWSAPNSYNEQFF TRBJ2-1 NA 14 TRBV30 NA
TGTGCCAGCAGCGTCAATAGCGGGGTTTCCTACAATGAGCAGTTCTTC CASSVNSGVSYNEQFF TRBJ2-1 TRBD2 16 TRBV7-2 few
TGTGCCAGCAGTTACTTCGGGACCCAGTACTTC CASSYFGTQYF TRBJ2-5 NA 11 TRBV6-5 NA
TGTGCCAGCAGCTTAGTGGGACTAGCTTACGAGCAGTACTTC CASSLVGLAYEQYF TRBJ2-7 TRBD2 14 TRBV7-9 NA
TGTGCCAGCAGCTTGGGGGCCGCTAATTCCCAAGAGACCCAGTACTTC CASSLGAANSQETQYF TRBJ2-5 NA 16 TRBV5-8 few
TGCGCCAGCAGCCAAGGGTCGGAGGATGTAGCCAAAAACATTCAGTACTTC CASSQGSEDVAKNIQYF TRBJ2-4 NA 17 TRBV4-1 few
TGTGCCAGCTCCCCGGGACAGAAAGAGACCCAGTACTTC CASSPGQKETQYF TRBJ2-5 TRBD1 13 TRBV18 NA
TGCAGCGCCTCGGGACAAGCCCTTGGCGAGCAGTACTTC CSASGQALGEQYF TRBJ2-7 NA 13 TRBV29-1 NA
TGCGCCAGCAGTGCGACGGAGAGCTCCTACGAGCAGTACTTC CASSATESSYEQYF TRBJ2-7 NA 14 TRBV5-1 few
TGTGCCAGCAGCCAGGACGGGGGACGTGACACCGGGGAGCTGTTTTTT CASSQDGGRDTGELFF TRBJ2-2 NA 16 TRBV4-2 few
TGTGCCACCAGCAGAGATCAGGGAGGACTGGCTAACTATGGCTACACCTTC CATSRDQGGLANYGYTF TRBJ1-2 NA 17 TRBV15 few
TGCGCCAGCACCTCGGGAGGGGGCGATGAAAAACTGTTTTTT CASTSGGGDEKLFF TRBJ1-4 TRBD1 14 TRBV5-1 few
TGTGCCAGCAGCTCCCCGACTAGCGGGGCCAATGAGCAGTTCTTC CASSSPTSGANEQFF TRBJ2-1 TRBD2 15 TRBV7-6 NA
TGTGCCAGCAGCTCCGTGGCCCTGTTGGAGCAGTACTTC CASSSVALLEQYF TRBJ2-7 NA 13 TRBV7-9 NA
TGTGCCAGCAGGGGGTACGAGGGAGGTTCTGGGGCCAACGTCCTGACTTTC CASRGYEGGSGANVLTF TRBJ2-6 NA 17 TRBV25-1 many
TGTGCCTGGAGTGAGGCCGGGGAGACCCAGTACTTC CAWSEAGETQYF TRBJ2-5 NA 12 TRBV30 few
TGTGCCAGCAGCTTGGACAGGGGGCAAGATGGCTACACCTTC CASSLDRGQDGYTF TRBJ1-2 TRBD1 14 TRBV5-4 few
TGTGCCAGCAGCTACCCAGCGGGGGGCCAGAGAGATACGCAGTATTTT CASSYPAGGQRDTQYF TRBJ2-3 TRBD2 16 TRBV7-2 few
TGTGCCATCAGCCTGGCAGGCAGGCCCGATCAGCCCCAGCATTTT CAISLAGRPDQPQHF TRBJ1-5 NA 15 TRBV10-3 NA
TGTGCCAGCAGTCCTACCCGACAGATATACCAAGAGACCCAGTACTTC CASSPTRQIYQETQYF TRBJ2-5 NA 16 TRBV7-2 NA